The 13 T cell receptor beta chains below come from one sample, sequenced in a study of blood T cell repertoires in COVID-19 (dated by TCRdb to the early 2020s). Libraries were built with the immunoSEQ multiplex PCR assay. The immuneACCESS repertoire file appears here via TCRdb, limited to in-frame rearrangements. These files lack a portion of the clones; in checked studies, under half of the deficit traces to unresolved V genes, and the cause of the others is not known. In all, the sample holds 130,000 to 150,000 clones, and 80% of those were seen once. Of the sample, approximately 5% is held by the ten largest clones. The sample consisted of peripheral blood. The receptors were gathered from a woman aged 45-65 years with acute or convalescent COVID-19.

This chain links TRBV7-2 with TRBJ2-1; weak D call: TRBD2 (5 bases). This CDR3 comprises 15 residues. The germline gives CDR1 SGHTA, CDR2 FQGNSA. Trimming removed 4 bases from V and 2 bases from J, with 12 bases in between. DNA of the CDR3: TGTGCCAGCAGCTCGGGGAGCGGTACCTACAATGAGCAGTTCTTC. Its translation is CASSSGSGTYNEQFF.

The gene calls are TRBV4-1 and TRBJ2-3; 14 bases are shared with TRBD2. The ends lost 8 bases at V and 1 base at J; junction bases unmatched: 5. CDR3 length equals 16 residues. Germline V gene lookup returns CDR1 MGHRA and CDR2 YSYEKL. In DNA form, the CDR3 reads TGCGCCAGCGGACTAGCGGGGGGCGGAGGCACAGATACGCAGTATTTT. Translation: CASGLAGGGGTDTQYF.

This clone was recorded many times. The chain employs TRBV12-3 or TRBV12-4 and TRBJ2-1; tentative D call: TRBD2 (5 bases). Trimming pared 6 bases from V and 6 bases from J, leaving 12 bases between. This CDR3 contains 13 residues. CDR3 DNA: TGTGCCAGCAGCTCTATGAGCGGCAATGAGCAGTTCTTC. Encoded protein: CASSSMSGNEQFF.

In its sample, this clone was seen many times. The rearrangement joins TRBV14 to TRBJ1-3, with 7 nucleotides matching TRBD1. Per germline, CDR1 SGHDN and CDR2 FVKESK. J was trimmed by 4 bases and V by 3 bases; bases with no gene match: 9. The CDR3 covers 16 residues. The CDR3 reads CASSQIQGFGGNTIYF. Written as DNA, the CDR3 is TGTGCCAGCAGCCAGATACAGGGGTTTGGCGGAAACACCATATATTTT.

The chain is built from TRBV11-3 and TRBJ2-7; 9 bases are a match to TRBD1. The CDR3 covers 17 residues. V dropped 5 bases and J dropped 2; count of bases not matched to a gene: 13. CDR1 is SGHNT, CDR2 YENEEA, per germline. The CDR3 bases are TGTGCCAGCAGCCCAGGACAGGGGACTACCCGAGCCTACGAGCAGTACTTC. Encoded protein: CASSPGQGTTRAYEQYF.

The chain employs TRBV12-3 or TRBV12-4 and TRBJ2-7, with D perhaps matching TRBD1 (6 bases). V lost 5 bases, J lost 1 base, and 9 bases lay in between. The CDR3 covers 13 residues. CDR3: CASSTGHSYEQYF. The DNA for the CDR3 is TGTGCCAGCAGTACAGGGCATTCCTACGAGCAGTACTTC.

The rearrangement joins TRBV2 to TRBJ2-5; 9 positions match TRBD2. This CDR3 has 16 residues. V shed 2 bases, J shed 6 bases, and the junction held 10 bases outside the gene matches. CDR1 and CDR2 (germline): SNHLY, FYNNEI. CDR3 protein: CASSERGSGGSKTQYF. In DNA, the CDR3 is TGTGCCAGCAGTGAAAGGGGTAGCGGGGGTAGTAAGACCCAGTACTTC. Full variable domain (rest looked up from reference TRBV2 and TRBJ2-5): EPEVTQTPSHQVTQMGQEVILRCVPISNHLYFYWYRQILGQKVEFLVSFYNNEISEKSEIFDDQFSVERPDGSNFTLKIRSTKLEDSAMYFCASSERGSGGSKTQYFGPGTRLLVL.

This sequence joins TRBV6-2 or TRBV6-3 and TRBJ2-3; 10 nucleotides agree with TRBD2. V was pared by 6 bases and J by 2 bases, with 5 bases of the junction left unmatched. The CDR3 runs to 15 residues. The germline gives CDR1 MNHEY, CDR2 SVGEGT. CDR3 nucleotides: TGTGCCAGCAGCGGCCTAGCGGGAGTCACAGATACGCAGTATTTT. It specifies CASSGLAGVTDTQYF.

The chain carries TRBV3-1 (or the pseudogene TRBV3-2) and TRBJ2-1; D is unresolved. The germline V and J ends were trimmed by 0 bases and 3 bases, with 9 bases remaining between them. Germline V gene lookup returns CDR1 LGHDT and CDR2 YNNKEL (reference sequence). CDR3 size: 15 residues. CDR3 sequence (DNA): TGTGCCAGCAGCCAAGAGGCGACTTACTACAATGAGCAGTTCTTC. This translates into CASSQEATYYNEQFF.

The J gene is TRBJ2-7, the V gene TRBV9; maybe TRBD2 (6 bases). The CDR3 covers 12 residues. The V and J ends lost 2 bases and 7 bases respectively, with 10 bases between them. Germline V gene data show CDR1 as SGDLS and CDR2 as YYNGEE. Here the CDR3 reads CASSVYGGEQYF. CDR3 DNA sequence: TGTGCCAGCAGCGTGTACGGGGGTGAGCAGTACTTC.

The rearrangement uses TRBV6-2 or TRBV6-3 and TRBJ2-5; possibly TRBD2 for D (6 bases). V was pared by 3 bases and J by 2 bases, with 10 bases between. The CDR3 covers 14 residues. Germline V gene sequence: CDR1 MNHEY, CDR2 SVGEGT. The CDR3 loop reads CASSYGGLQETQYF. The DNA of the CDR3 is TGTGCCAGCAGTTATGGGGGGTTACAAGAGACCCAGTACTTC.

The rearrangement joins TRBV9 to TRBJ2-7; TRBD1 matches at 10 bases. CDR1 is SGDLS and CDR2 is YYNGEE in the germline V gene. The CDR3 extends over 15 amino acids. V shed 0 bases, J shed 2 bases, and the junction held 2 bases outside the gene matches. The CDR3, as DNA: TGTGCCAGCAGCGTAGACGGGACAGGGGCCTACGAGCAGTACTTC. It specifies CASSVDGTGAYEQYF.

This chain joins TRBV7-9 and TRBJ2-5, with 11 bases matching TRBD2. The CDR3 contains 16 residues. Unmatched junction bases numbered 6, after V lost 5 bases and J lost 1 base. Germline V gene lookup returns CDR1 SEHNR and CDR2 FQNEAQ (reference sequence). CDR3 coding DNA: TGTGCCAGCAGCATCACTAGCGGGGGCGTCCAAGAGACCCAGTACTTC. It encodes CASSITSGGVQETQYF.